Sequencing of this T cell receptor beta chain was carried out in a study of blood T cell repertoires in COVID-19. The CDR3 loop spans 16 amino acids. Germline lookup yields CDR1 SNHLY and CDR2 FYNNEI. J lost 1 base, V lost 5 bases, and 8 bases had no gene match. Per the authors' pipeline: Reference gene primer amplification gave estimated nucleated cell counts. Clones were sequenced by immunoSEQ multiplex PCR, and TCRdb holds only the in-frame ones, with some missing. The V and J calls and the clone size are those of that table, but D and trimming were determined from the DNA. The sample includes about 150,000 clones, roughly 80% of them seen just once.

The chain uses TRBV2 and TRBJ2-5, with 9 bases fitting TRBD2. Source material: peripheral blood. The receptor was derived from an older woman with acute or convalescent COVID-19. CDR3 region: CASSYTAGGRQETQYF. CDR3 DNA: TGTGCCAGCAGTTACACGGCGGGGGGGCGCCAAGAGACCCAGTACTTC.